This T cell receptor (beta chain) comes out of a study of graft-versus-host responses after intestinal transplantation (dated by TCRdb to about 2021). Looking at the study overall: Recipients received multivisceral, liver-intestinal, or isolated intestinal transplants. After intestinal transplantation, graft-versus-host and host-versus-graft alloreactive T cell clones in the graft, circulation and bone marrow were tracked using bulk TCR-beta CDR3 sequencing. The cohort enrolled approximately 24 intestinal transplant recipients, one of whom was a retransplant, and 3 patients without pretransplant specimens were excluded. Every recipient was given anti-thymocyte globulin induction, followed by roughly 3 years of maintenance tacrolimus and steroids. Alloreactive clones were identified by sequencing pre-transplant mixed lymphocyte reaction products and comparing these products with unstimulated pre-transplant donor and recipient T cells. Rather than being sequenced by the commercial service, samples from three later patients were sequenced in-house on an Illumina MiSeq and processed with MiXCR. A peak of at least 4% donor T cells among recipient peripheral blood mononuclear cells was the definition used for donor T cell macrochimerism. Study-wide findings and limitations: The relatively low number and heterogeneity of intestinal transplant patients limited the conclusions. Early after transplant, peak levels of circulating GvH clones were associated with declines in HvG clones. In patients with donor T cell macrochimerism, the allografts had high GvH to HvG T cell clonal ratios. GvH clones were detected in recipient bone marrow, and some of these GvH clones were observed earlier in ileal mucosa or blood, consistent with an intestinal mucosal origin.

Trimming leaves V shorter by 8 bases and J shorter by 9 bases, with the junction holding 25 bases beyond the gene matches. CDR1 SEHNR and CDR2 FQNEAQ are derived from the germline V gene (reference sequence). The CDR3 spans 18 residues, from the cysteine through the phenylalanine. Kept here is only the CDR3 DNA, which spans 54 bases and is read in frame from base 1. Library generation was performed with the immunoSEQ multiplex PCR assay. For most patients, genomic DNA was isolated with the Qiagen DNeasy Blood and Tissue Kit and shipped frozen to Adaptive Biotechnologies for TCR sequencing. For most patients, high-throughput TCR-beta CDR3 sequencing of genomic DNA was performed by Adaptive Biotechnologies. In the paper's pipeline: Adaptive's ImmunoSEQ software supplied the TCR sequencing data for roughly 17 patients, while MiXCR and VDJtools were used to process three other patients. CD4 versus CD8 sorting errors were corrected by removing sequences found in both subsets at a frequency ratio below 5:1. CDR3 nucleotide sequences shared between donor and recipient were removed because their origin could not be assigned. To be classed as alloreactive, a clone needed at least 2-fold expansion over unstimulated cells and a minimum CFSE-low frequency of 0.002% (template counts) or 0.001% (read counts). Clones were considered mappable if detected in sequenced pre-transplant spleen, lymph node, or MLR CFSE-low populations of the donor or recipient. The cumulative frequency of alloreactive clones was calculated as a percentage of all sequences, weighted by copy number. Entries here come from immuneACCESS through TCRdb and include only in-frame sequences with V and J called. Some clones fail to appear in such tables; in the studies checked, an unresolved V gene covers under half of the shortfall, and the cause of the remainder is unknown. D and trimming come from the DNA, and the V and J calls and clone size come from that table. For this sample the table gives more than 80,000 clones, of which around 89% were detected only once. Together, the top ten hold approximately 0.28% of the sample.

The time point label, read with the paper, signifies: cells obtained before transplantation from donor or recipient. CD3+CD4+ and CD3+CD8+ populations were FACS-sorted from unstimulated pre-transplant donor and recipient cells taken from spleen or lymph nodes. About this clone: Which antigen it targets is not known. No much larger clone is present one base from it, and per-base qualities are unavailable.

The chain employs TRBV7-9 and TRBJ2-3, with 8 bases in between that match TRBD1. This clonotype was sampled from a human donor who was the organ donor for an intestinal transplant. The source was unstimulated CD4+ T cells sorted from spleen or lymph node cells, collected before transplant. The CDR3 loop reads CASGGTGLPMTPPLTQYF. DNA sequence: TGTGCCAGCGGGGGGACAGGATTGCCCATGACACCCCCCTTGACGCAGTATTTT. Supplemented by the reference TRBV7-9 and TRBJ2-3 proteins around the CDR3, the complete variable domain is DTGVSQNPRHKITKRGQNVTFRCDPISEHNRLYWYRQTLGQGPEFLTYFQNEAQLEKSRLLSDRFSAERPKGSFSTLEIQRTEQGDSAMYLCASGGTGLPMTPPLTQYFGPGTRLTVL.